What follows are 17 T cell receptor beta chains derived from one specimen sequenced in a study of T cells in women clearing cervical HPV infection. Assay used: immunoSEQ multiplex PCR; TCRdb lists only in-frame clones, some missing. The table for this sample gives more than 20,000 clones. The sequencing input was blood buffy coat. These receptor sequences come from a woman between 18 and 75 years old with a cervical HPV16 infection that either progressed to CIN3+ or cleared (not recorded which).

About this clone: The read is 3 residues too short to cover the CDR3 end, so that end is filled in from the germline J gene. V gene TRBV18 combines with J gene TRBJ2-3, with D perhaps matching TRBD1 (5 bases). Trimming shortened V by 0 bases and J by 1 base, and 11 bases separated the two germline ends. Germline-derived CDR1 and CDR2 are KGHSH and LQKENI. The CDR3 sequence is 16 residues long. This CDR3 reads CASSPPRPQGTDTQYF. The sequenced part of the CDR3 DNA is TGTGCCAGCTCACCACCGAGGCCACAGGGCACAGATACG.

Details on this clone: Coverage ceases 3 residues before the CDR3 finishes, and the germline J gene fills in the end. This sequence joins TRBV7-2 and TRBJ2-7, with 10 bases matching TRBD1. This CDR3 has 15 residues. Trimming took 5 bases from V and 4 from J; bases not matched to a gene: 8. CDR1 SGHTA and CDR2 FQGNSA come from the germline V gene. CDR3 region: CASSGRTGGIYEQYF. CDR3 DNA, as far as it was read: TGTGCCAGCAGCGGACGGACAGGGGGTATTTACGAG. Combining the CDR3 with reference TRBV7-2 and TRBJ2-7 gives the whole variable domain GAGVSQSPSNKVTEKGKDVELRCDPISGHTALYWYRQSLGQGLEFLIYFQGNSAPDKSGLPSDRFSAERTGGSVSTLTIQRTQQEDSAVYLCASSGRTGGIYEQYFGPGTRLTVT.

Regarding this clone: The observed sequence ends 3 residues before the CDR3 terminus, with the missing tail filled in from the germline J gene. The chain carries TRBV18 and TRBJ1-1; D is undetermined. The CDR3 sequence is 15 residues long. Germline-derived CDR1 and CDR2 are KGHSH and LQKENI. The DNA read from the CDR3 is TGTGCCAGCTCACCATTTTCCAGCGGGAGCGACGAG. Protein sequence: CASSPFSSGSDE. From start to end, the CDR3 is CASSPFSSGSDEAFF.

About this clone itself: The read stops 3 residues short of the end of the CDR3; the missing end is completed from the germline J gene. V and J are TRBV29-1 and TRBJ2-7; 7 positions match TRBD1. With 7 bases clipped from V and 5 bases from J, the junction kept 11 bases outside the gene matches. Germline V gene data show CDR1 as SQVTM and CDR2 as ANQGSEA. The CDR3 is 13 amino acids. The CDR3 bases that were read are TGCAGCGCAGAGGGGGCGACTCGCGACGAG. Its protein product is CSAEGATRDE. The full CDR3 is CSAEGATRDEQYF.

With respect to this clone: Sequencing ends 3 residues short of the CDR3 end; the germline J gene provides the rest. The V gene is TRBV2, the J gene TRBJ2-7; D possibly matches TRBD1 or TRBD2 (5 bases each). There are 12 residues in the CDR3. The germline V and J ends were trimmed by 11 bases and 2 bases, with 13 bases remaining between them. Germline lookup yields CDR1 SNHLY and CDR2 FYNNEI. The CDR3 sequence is CAAGQGAYEQYF. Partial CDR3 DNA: TGTGCCGCAGGCCAGGGAGCCTACGAG.

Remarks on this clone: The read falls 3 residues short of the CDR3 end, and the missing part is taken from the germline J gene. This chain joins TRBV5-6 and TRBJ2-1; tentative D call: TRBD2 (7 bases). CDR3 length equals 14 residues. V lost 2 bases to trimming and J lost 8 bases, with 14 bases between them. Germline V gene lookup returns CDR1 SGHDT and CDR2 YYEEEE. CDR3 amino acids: CASSFWGGIDEQFF. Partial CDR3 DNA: TGTGCCAGCAGCTTTTGGGGGGGCATCGATGAG.

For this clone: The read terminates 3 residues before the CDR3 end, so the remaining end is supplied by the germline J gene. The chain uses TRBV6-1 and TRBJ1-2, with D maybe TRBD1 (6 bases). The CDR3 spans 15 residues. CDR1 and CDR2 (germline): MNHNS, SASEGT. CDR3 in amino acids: CASSGRWDNSYDYTF. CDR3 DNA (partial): TGTGCCAGCAGTGGACGTTGGGACAACTCCTACGAC.

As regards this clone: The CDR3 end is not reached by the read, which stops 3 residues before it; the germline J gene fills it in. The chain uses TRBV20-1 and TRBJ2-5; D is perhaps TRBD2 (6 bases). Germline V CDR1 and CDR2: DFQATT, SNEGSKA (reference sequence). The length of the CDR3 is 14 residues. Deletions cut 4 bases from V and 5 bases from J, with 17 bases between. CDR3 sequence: CSATTGTWGETQYF. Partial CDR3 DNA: TGCAGTGCTACTACCGGGACTTGGGGGGAGACC.

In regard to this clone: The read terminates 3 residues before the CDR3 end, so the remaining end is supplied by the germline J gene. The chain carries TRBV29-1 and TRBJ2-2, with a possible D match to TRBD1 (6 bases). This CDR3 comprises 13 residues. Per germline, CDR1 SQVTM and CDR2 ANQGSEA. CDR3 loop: CSVGYRESEKLFF. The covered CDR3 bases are TGCAGCGTTGGCTACAGGGAAAGCGAAAAG.

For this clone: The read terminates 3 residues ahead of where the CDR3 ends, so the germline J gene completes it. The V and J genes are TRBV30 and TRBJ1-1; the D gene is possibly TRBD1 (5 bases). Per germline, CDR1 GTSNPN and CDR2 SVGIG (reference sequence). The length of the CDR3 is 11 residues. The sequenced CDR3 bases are TGTGCCTGGGGACACTTCTACGAG. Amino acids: CAWGHFYE. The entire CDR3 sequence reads CAWGHFYEAFF.

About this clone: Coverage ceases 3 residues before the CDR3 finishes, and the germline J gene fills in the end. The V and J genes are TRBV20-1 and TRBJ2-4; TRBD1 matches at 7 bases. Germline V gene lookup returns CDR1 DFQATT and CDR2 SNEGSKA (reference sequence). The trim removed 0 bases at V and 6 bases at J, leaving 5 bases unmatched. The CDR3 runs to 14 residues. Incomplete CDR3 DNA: TGCAGTGCTAGAGATCGGACAGGAGGAAACATT. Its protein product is CSARDRTGGNI. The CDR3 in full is CSARDRTGGNIQYF.

CDR3 DNA (partial): TGCGCCAGCAGTGAGTCGGGCAGGGTGGGAGATACG. The encoded protein is CASSESGRVGDT. The whole CDR3 protein is CASSESGRVGDTQYF. The gene calls are TRBV10-1 and TRBJ2-3; perhaps TRBD1 as D (5 bases). The read is 3 residues too short to cover the CDR3 end, so that end is filled in from the germline J gene. V gave up 0 bases and J gave up 5 bases, with 12 bases separating them. Germline V gene lookup returns CDR1 WNHNN and CDR2 SYGVQD (reference sequence). This CDR3 has 15 residues.

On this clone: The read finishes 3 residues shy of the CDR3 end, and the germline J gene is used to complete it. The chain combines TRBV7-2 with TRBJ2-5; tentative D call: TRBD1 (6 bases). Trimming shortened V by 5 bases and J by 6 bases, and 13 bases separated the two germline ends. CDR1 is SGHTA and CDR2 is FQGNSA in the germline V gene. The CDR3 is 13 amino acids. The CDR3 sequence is CASSRTRGQTQYF. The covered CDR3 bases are TGTGCCAGCAGCCGAACCAGGGGTCAGACC. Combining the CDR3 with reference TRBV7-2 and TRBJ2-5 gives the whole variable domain GAGVSQSPSNKVTEKGKDVELRCDPISGHTALYWYRQSLGQGLEFLIYFQGNSAPDKSGLPSDRFSAERTGGSVSTLTIQRTQQEDSAVYLCASSRTRGQTQYFGPGTRLLVL.

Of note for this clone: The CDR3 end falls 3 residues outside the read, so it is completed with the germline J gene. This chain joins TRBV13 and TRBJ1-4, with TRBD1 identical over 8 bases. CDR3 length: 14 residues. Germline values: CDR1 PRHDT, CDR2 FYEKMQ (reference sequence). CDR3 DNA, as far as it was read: TGTGCCAGCAGCCGGACAGGGAAATATTCACCA. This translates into CASSRTGKYSP. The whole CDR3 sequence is CASSRTGKYSPLFF.

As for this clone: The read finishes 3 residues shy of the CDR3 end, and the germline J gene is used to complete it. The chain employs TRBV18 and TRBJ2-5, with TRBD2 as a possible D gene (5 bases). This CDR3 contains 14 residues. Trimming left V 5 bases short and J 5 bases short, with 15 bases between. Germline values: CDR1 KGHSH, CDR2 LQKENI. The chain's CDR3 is CASSSAQRVETQYF. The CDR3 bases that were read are TGTGCCAGCTCATCCGCGCAGAGGGTGGAGACC.

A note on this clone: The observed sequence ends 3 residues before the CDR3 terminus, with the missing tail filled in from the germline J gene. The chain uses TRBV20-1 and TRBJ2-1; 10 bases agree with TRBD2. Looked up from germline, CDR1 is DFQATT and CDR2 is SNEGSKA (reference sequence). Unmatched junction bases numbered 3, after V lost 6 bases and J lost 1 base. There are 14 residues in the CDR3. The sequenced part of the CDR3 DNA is TGCAGTGCGCTAGCGGGAGCGTCCTACAATGAG. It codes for CSALAGASYNE. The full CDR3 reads CSALAGASYNEQFF.

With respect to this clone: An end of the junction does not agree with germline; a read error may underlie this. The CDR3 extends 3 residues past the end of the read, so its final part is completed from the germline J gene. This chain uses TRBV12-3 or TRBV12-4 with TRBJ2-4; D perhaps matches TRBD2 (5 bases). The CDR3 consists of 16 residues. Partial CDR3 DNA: TGTGCCAGTAGTTCCTTCTCGGGGTTAGCCAAAAACATT. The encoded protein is CASSSFSGLAKNI. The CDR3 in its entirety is CASSSFSGLAKNIQYF.